A selection of T cell receptor beta chains follows, all from one sample in a study of T cells after somatic rescue of genetic block. Generated by immunoSEQ multiplex PCR, the TCRdb table keeps only in-frame clones and is missing some. Among roughly 120,000 clones listed, around nine tenths were seen once. The sequenced material came from peripheral blood mononuclear cells (PBMCs). These receptors were taken from a woman aged 18 to 35. Both conserved end residues are trimmed from each CDR3. Each record gives: D gene, V gene, CDR3 protein. D genes are given only for firm matches.

. TRBV13 ASSLGRYREETQY
. TRBV7-6 ASSLDSASNTEAF
. TRBV6-1 ATWSNTEAF
. TRBV19 ASQRSGETQY
. TRBV5-1 ASSLGEASYNSPLH
. TRBV7-3 ASSPEGNYGYT
TRBD2 TRBV7-2 ASSLGGSGGAPQETQY
. TRBV7-2 ASSSAVRNSPLH
. TRBV5-5 ASSLVPGRETQY
. TRBV12-5 ASGLGSVVAYEQY
TRBD1 TRBV10-3 AISPGDRPNTEAF
. TRBV6-5 ASRSSEALGPQH
TRBD1 TRBV19 ASSRGQALEAF
. TRBV2 ARSGTATYEQY
. TRBV18 ASSPPIARNYGYT
TRBD1 TRBV5-1 ASCFGDRGQEKLF
. TRBV30 AWTTHQDRYYGYT
. TRBV28 ASKPPGNSYEQY
TRBD1 TRBV2 ASGTVTDTQY
TRBD1 TRBV27 ASSTQGGGQVKDNYGYT
. TRBV7-2 ASTGGEGHYSNQPQH
TRBD1 TRBV7-2 ASSRQGHSNTGELF